This T cell receptor (beta chain) was identified in a study of cytomegalovirus exposure and HLA in healthy donors (TCRdb year 2017). About the investigation overall: The approximately 710 repertoires of the first cohort and the 120 validation repertoires were produced on the same platform, according to a later analysis. A separate validation cohort of roughly 120 different subjects was used in addition to the 666-subject first cohort. The study combined high-throughput TCR immunosequencing, statistical association of individual TCRs with disease status, and machine learning to predict cytomegalovirus infection status. The aim of the study was to test whether cataloging public T cell receptors could identify signatures of past pathogen exposure.

This clone was seen more than once but under ten times. Its binding antigen is unknown. No much larger clonotype is one base removed from it; base qualities were not supplied. Receptor amplification or capture employed the immunoSEQ multiplex PCR assay. The original pipeline was this. A statistical classification framework was built to diagnose cytomegalovirus status from the catalog of TCR beta chain sequences. TCRdb took this table from immuneACCESS and kept in-frame rearrangements with V and J called. Such tables lack part of the clones; where checked against another copy, unresolved V genes explain under half of the gap, and the rest is unexplained. D and trimming come from the DNA, and the V and J calls and clone size come from that table. The sample contains 150,000 to 200,000 clones, more than 75% of them found a single time. The ten largest clones add up to around 7.2% of the sample. The donors were included in the validation cohort of 90 to 150 subjects, a group kept apart from the roughly 730-subject first cohort.

Findings and caveats that apply to the study as a whole: The classifier was reported to diagnose cytomegalovirus status with high specificity and sensitivity in both the original cohort and the validation cohort. While some public TCRs were present in many individuals, most TCR sequences turned up only very rarely across donors. A later analysis lacked HLA typing for the validation cohort, so it scored co-occurrence in that cohort across all 130 or so repertoires. The authors suggested that the approach could potentially be extended to other disease states and immunological phenotypes. A few of the identified cytomegalovirus-associated TCR beta chains were confirmed in vitro to be specific for cytomegalovirus antigens. In a later analysis, TCRs clustered in the first cohort were found to also tend to co-occur in the roughly 120 validation repertoires, with about 93% of cluster scores above 0. The study gave a list of 150 to 200 TCR beta chains associated with cytomegalovirus.

The germline V gene specifies SGHTA as CDR1 and FQGNSA as CDR2. V sheds 4 bases and J sheds 8 bases, leaving 15 bases between their ends. From the cysteine through the phenylalanine, the CDR3 covers 14 amino acids. Just CDR3 DNA is preserved here, 42 bases in frame from base 1. The V and J segments used are TRBV7-2 and TRBJ2-1, and TRBD2 may be the D gene, going by 6 matching bases. Material for sequencing was PBMCs. The receptor comes from a man aged 30 to 39 in good health and CMV-seropositive. DNA sequence: TGTGCCAGCAGCTGGGGGGTCAGGGCGGATGAGCAGTTCTTC. Translated, it gives CASSWGVRADEQFF. Full variable domain (CDR3 extended with the reference TRBV7-2 and TRBJ2-1 proteins): GAGVSQSPSNKVTEKGKDVELRCDPISGHTALYWYRQSLGQGLEFLIYFQGNSAPDKSGLPSDRFSAERTGGSVSTLTIQRTQQEDSAVYLCASSWGVRADEQFFGPGTRLTVL.